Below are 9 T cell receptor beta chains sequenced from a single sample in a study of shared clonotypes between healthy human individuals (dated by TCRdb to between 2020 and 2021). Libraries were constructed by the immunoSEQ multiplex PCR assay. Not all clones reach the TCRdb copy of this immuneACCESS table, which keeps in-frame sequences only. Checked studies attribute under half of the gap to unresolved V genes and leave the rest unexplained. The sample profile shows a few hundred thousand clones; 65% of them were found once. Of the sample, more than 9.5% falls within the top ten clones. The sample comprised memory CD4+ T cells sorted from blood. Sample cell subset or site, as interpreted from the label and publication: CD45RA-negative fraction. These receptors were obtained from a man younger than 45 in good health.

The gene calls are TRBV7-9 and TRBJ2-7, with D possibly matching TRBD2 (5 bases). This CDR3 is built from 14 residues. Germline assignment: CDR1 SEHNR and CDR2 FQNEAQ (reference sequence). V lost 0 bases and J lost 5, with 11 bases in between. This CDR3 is CASSLALARDEQYF. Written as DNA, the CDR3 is TGTGCCAGCAGCTTAGCGCTAGCCAGAGACGAGCAGTACTTC. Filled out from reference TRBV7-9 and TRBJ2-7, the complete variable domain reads DTGVSQNPRHKITKRGQNVTFRCDPISEHNRLYWYRQTLGQGPEFLTYFQNEAQLEKSRLLSDRFSAERPKGSFSTLEIQRTEQGDSAMYLCASSLALARDEQYFGPGTRLTVT.

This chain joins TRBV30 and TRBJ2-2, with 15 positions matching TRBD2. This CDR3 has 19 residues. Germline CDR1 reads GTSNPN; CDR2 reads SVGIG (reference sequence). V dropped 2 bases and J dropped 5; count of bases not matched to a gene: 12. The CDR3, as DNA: TGTGCCTGGAGTCCGAGGAGGACTAGCGGGAGGGCGTGGACCGGGGAGCTGTTTTTT. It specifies CAWSPRRTSGRAWTGELFF.

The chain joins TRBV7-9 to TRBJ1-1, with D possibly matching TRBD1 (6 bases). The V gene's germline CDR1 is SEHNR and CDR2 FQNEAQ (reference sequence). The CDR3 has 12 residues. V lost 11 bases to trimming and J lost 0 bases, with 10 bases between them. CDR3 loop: CALAGVNTEAFF. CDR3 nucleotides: TGTGCCCTAGCAGGGGTGAACACTGAAGCTTTCTTT.

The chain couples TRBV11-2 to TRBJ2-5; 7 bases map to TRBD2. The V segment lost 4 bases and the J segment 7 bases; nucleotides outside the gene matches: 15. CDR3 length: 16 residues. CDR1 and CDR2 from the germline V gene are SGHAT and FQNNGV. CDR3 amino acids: CASSYQGGGSGVTQYF. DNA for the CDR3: TGTGCCAGCAGCTACCAGGGCGGCGGGAGTGGGGTGACCCAGTACTTC.

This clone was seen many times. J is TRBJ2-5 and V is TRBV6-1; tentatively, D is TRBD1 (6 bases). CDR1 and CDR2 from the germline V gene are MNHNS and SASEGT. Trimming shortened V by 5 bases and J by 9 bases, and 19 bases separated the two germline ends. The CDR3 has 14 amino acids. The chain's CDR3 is CASSLRGRGTAQYF. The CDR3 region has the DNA TGTGCCAGCAGTCTCAGGGGCCGCGGCACCGCCCAGTACTTC.

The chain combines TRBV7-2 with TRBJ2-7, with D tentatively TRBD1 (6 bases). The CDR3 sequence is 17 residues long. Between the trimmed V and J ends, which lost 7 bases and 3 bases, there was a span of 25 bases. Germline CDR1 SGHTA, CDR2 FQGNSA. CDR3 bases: TGTGCCAGCAAGAAACAGGAACAGGGAGTTTCTAGCTACGAGCAGTACTTC. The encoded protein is CASKKQEQGVSSYEQYF.

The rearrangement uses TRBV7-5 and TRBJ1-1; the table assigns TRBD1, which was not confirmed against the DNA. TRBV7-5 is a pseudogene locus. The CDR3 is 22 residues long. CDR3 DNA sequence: TGTGTCAGAAGCTTATATAAGGGGGATCCGGGACAGGGTCACAAAATGAACACTGAAGCTTTCTTT. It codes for CVRSLYKGDPGQGHKMNTEAFF.

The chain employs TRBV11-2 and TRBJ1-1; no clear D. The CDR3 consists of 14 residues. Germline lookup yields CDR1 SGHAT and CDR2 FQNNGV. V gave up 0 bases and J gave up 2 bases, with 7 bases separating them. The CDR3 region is CASSLDLQNTEAFF. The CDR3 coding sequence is TGTGCCAGCAGCTTAGATTTGCAAAACACTGAAGCTTTCTTT. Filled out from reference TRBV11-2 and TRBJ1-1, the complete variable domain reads EAGVAQSPRYKIIEKRQSVAFWCNPISGHATLYWYQQILGQGPKLLIQFQNNGVVDDSQLPKDRFSAERLKGVDSTLKIQPAKLEDSAVYLCASSLDLQNTEAFFGQGTRLTVV.

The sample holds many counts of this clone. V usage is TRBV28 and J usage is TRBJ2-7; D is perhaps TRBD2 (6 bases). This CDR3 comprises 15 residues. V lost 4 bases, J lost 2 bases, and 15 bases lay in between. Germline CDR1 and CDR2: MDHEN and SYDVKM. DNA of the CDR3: TGTGCCAGCAGTTCAACCGCTAGCGTCGCCTACGAGCAGTACTTC. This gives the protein CASSSTASVAYEQYF.